This T cell receptor (beta chain) came from a study of OX40 agonist ivuxolimab in advanced cancers. Study overall: Cohort: about 80% men, mean age around 55, aged about 20 to 85.

Study-level results: Within 6 weeks, CD4+ and CD8+ blood T cells expanded clonally at 0.1 to 3.0 mg/kg. On average, a greater number of expanded clones characterised CD8+ T cells relative to CD4+. Some patients without response likewise showed low normalized clonal expansion.

TCRdb's table, derived via immunoSEQ multiplex PCR, lists solely in-frame clones and lacks some. Of approximately 84,000 clones detected, approximately 86% appear once; the ten largest clones hold about 1%. The CDR3 contains 15 residues. CDR1 is MNHNS, CDR2 SASEGT, per germline. Unmatched junction bases numbered 9, after V lost 6 bases and J lost 2 bases. As regards this clone: Its antigen is unidentified.

The receptor comes from an adult with an advanced solid tumor such as melanoma, head and neck, liver or kidney cancer. This chain uses TRBV6-1 with TRBJ1-2; 7 nucleotides match TRBD1. This specimen consisted of CD4+ or CD8+ T cells sorted from blood, obtained in a trial of the OX40 agonist ivuxolimab. CDR3 amino acids: CASRPAGGQNYGYTF. The CDR3 DNA is TGTGCCAGCAGGCCAGCAGGGGGACAAAACTATGGCTACACCTTC.